This T cell receptor beta chain is drawn from a study of T cell repertoires in ileal Crohn's disease. Study details: Less than 45% were active smokers at surgery; median disease duration was approximately 8.5 years. Operated complications were stricturing disease (around 60%) and penetrating disease (around 39%). Postoperative therapy was given to about half: roughly 11 thiopurines, 15 to 20 anti-TNF agents.

Per the germline V gene, CDR1 is SGHVS and CDR2 is FNYEAQ. Trimming took off 5 bases at V and 0 bases at J, with 15 bases between the two ends. The CDR3 consists of 16 residues. Each sample's TCRB immunosequencing used around 470 nanograms of biopsy DNA. TCRdb keeps only in-frame clones here, not all; method: immunoSEQ multiplex PCR. The table includes 3,500 to 4,500 clones, approximately 65% detected once. Sequencing was done on a sample of ileal tissue. The chain combines TRBV7-6 with TRBJ2-3; D possibly corresponds to TRBD2 (7 bases). The clonotype was recovered from an adult with Crohn's disease. The CDR3 loop is CASSPGGTTSTDTQYF. In nucleotides, the CDR3 is TGTGCCAGCAGCCCCGGGGGGACAACAAGCACAGATACGCAGTATTTT.